This T cell receptor beta chain is drawn from a study of blood T cell repertoires in COVID-19. Study-level background: The United States, Italy and Spain were the sources of the acute and convalescent COVID-19 samples. T cells, B-cell-depleted T cells, or PBMCs provided the cDNA or gDNA that served as material.

Trimming took 4 bases from V and 12 from J; bases not matched to a gene: 8. From germline, CDR1 is KGHSH and CDR2 LQKENI. The CDR3 covers 13 residues. It was during active infection that Seattle patients were enrolled and then longitudinally followed. How the authors handled the data: Amplification from reference gene primers served as the basis for estimated nucleated cell counts. Assay: immunoSEQ multiplex PCR; the TCRdb copy retains only in-frame clones and omits some. Clonal size and the V and J genes are those of that table, whereas D and trimming came from the DNA. This sample has roughly 380,000 clones, with roughly 89% found just once.

Sequences were obtained from peripheral blood. The sequence was collected from a woman between 55 and 75 years old with COVID-19, enrolled during active disease. The chain couples TRBV18 to TRBJ2-1, with 8 bases fitting TRBD1. As DNA, the CDR3 is TGTGCCAGCTCACTGGGACAGGACGGGGGGCAGTTCTTC. Its protein product is CASSLGQDGGQFF.